This T cell receptor beta chain is from a study of CD4 and CD8 cells across lung adenocarcinoma regions. One entry per CDR3 protein results from TCRdb running MiXCR on the PCR reads. The table records thousands of distinct CDR3 sequences, around 66% of them present only once. Samples came from patients with localized non-small cell lung adenocarcinoma. Germline V gene lookup returns CDR1 MNHNS and CDR2 SASEGT. Between the trimmed V and J ends, which lost 3 bases and 4 bases, there was a span of 6 bases. The CDR3 consists of 12 residues. V and J are TRBV6-1 and TRBJ1-2, with D maybe TRBD1 (5 bases). The sequenced material came from CD4+ T cells from the margin of a lung tumor. This clonotype was obtained from a female donor with lung adenocarcinoma. The CD4 and CD8 labels of this study may be unreliable. In DNA form, the CDR3 reads TGTGCCAGCAGTGAGGGGGTCTATGGCTACACCTTC. Protein product: CASSEGVYGYTF.